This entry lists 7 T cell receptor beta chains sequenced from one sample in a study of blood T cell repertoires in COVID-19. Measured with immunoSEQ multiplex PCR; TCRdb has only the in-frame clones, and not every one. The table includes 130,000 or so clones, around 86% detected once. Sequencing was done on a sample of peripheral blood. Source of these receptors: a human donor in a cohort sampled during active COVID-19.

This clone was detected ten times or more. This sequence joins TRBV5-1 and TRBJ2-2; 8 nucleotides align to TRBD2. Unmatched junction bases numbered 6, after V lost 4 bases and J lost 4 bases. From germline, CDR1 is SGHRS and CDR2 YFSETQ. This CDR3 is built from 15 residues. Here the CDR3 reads CASSPKTSVTGELFF. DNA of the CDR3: TGCGCCAGCAGCCCAAAGACTAGCGTCACCGGGGAGCTGTTTTTT.

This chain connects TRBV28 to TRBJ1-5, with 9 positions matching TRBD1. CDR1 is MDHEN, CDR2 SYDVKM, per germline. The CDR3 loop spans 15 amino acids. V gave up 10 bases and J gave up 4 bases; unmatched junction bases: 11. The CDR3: CATYPQGAPNQPQHF. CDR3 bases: TGTGCCACTTATCCACAGGGGGCTCCGAATCAGCCCCAGCATTTT.

CDR3 amino acids: CASSLAHGGRGNTIYF. Here the CDR3 DNA reads TGTGCCAGCAGCTTAGCTCACGGAGGGCGCGGAAACACCATATATTTT. V usage is TRBV7-2 and J usage is TRBJ1-3; D ambiguous. Per germline, CDR1 SGHTA and CDR2 FQGNSA. Trimming cost V 0 bases and J 4 bases, with 13 bases left between them. CDR3 length equals 16 residues. Filled out from reference TRBV7-2 and TRBJ1-3, the complete variable domain reads GAGVSQSPSNKVTEKGKDVELRCDPISGHTALYWYRQSLGQGLEFLIYFQGNSAPDKSGLPSDRFSAERTGGSVSTLTIQRTQQEDSAVYLCASSLAHGGRGNTIYFGEGSWLTVV.

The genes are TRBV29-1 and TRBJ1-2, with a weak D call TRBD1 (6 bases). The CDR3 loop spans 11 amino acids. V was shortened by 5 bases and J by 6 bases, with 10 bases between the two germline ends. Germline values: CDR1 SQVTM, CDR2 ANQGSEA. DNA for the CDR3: TGCAGCGTTCCTAGGGGGAATGGCTACACCTTC. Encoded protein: CSVPRGNGYTF. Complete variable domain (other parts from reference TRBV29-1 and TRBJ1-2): SAVISQKPSRDICQRGTSLTIQCQVDSQVTMMFWYRQQPGQSLTLIATANQGSEATYESGFVIDKFPISRPNLTFSTLTVSNMSPEDSSIYLCSVPRGNGYTFGSGTRLTVV.

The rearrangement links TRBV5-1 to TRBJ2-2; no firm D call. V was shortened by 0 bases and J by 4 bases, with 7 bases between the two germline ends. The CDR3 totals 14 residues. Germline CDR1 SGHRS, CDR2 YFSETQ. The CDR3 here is CASSLDRATGELFF. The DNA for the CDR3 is TGCGCCAGCAGCTTGGACAGAGCCACCGGGGAGCTGTTTTTT. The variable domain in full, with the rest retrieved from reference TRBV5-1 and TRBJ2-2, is KAGVTQTPRYLIKTRGQQVTLSCSPISGHRSVSWYQQTPGQGLQFLFEYFSETQRNKGNFPGRFSGRQFSNSRSEMNVSTLELGDSALYLCASSLDRATGELFFGEGSRLTVL.

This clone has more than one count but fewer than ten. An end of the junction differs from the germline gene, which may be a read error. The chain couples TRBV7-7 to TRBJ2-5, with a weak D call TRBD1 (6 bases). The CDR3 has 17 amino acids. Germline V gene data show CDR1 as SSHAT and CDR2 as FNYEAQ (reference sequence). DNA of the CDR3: TGTGCTAGCAGCTTTATTCCCCCTGGGACATCCTTTGAGACCCAGTACTTC. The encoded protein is CASSFIPPGTSFETQYF. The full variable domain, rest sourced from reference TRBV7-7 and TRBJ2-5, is GAGVSQSPRYKVTKRGQDVTLRCDPISSHATLYWYQQALGQGPEFLTYFNYEAQPDKSGLPSDRFSAERPEGSISTLTIQRTEQRDSAMYRCASSFIPPGTSFETQYFGPGTRLLVL.

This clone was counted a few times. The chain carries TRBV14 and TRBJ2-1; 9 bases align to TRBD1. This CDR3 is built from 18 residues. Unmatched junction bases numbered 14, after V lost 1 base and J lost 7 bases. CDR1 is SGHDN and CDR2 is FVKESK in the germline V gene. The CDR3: CASSQGPQLGQGRNEQFF. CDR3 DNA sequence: TGTGCCAGCAGCCAAGGGCCTCAATTGGGACAGGGTAGAAATGAGCAGTTCTTC.